This T cell receptor beta chain is from a study of T cells in Graves' hyperthyroidism and ophthalmopathy. Patients with uncontrolled infections, other autoimmune diseases, pregnancy or lactation were excluded. Diagnoses used clinical symptoms, serum thyroxine and TRAb, thyroid ultrasound and orbital computed tomography. Study-level points and caveats: Blood also carried most thyroid clonotypes expanded above 0.001. In the analysis, a 13 V-J model separated ophthalmopathy from stable hyperthyroidism.

Between the trimmed V and J ends, which lost 8 bases and 4 bases, there was a span of 15 bases. This CDR3 has 14 amino acids. In germline, CDR1 is LNHDA, CDR2 SQIVND (reference sequence). The CDR3 regions of TCR beta were amplified from RNA transcripts. In the first-round RT-PCR of the TCR CDR3, the HTBI primer set was used. TCRdb re-called the multiplex PCR reads with MiXCR, one entry per CDR3 protein. The sample holds about 270,000 distinct CDR3 sequences; around 20% are singletons and the top ten take about 60%. Turning to this clonotype: The antigen is unknown.

Sequenced input: blood. The V gene is TRBV19, the J gene TRBJ1-5; no definite D call. The clonotype was recovered from a man in his thirties or forties with Graves' ophthalmopathy. The CDR3 coding sequence is TGTGCCAGTGCCACGGACGGACCAAATCAGCCCCAGCATTTT. It is translated as CASATDGPNQPQHF.